The entry that follows covers one T cell receptor (beta chain) sequence. This record comes from a study of blood T cell repertoires in COVID-19. Study processing details: Reference gene primer amplification yielded estimated nucleated cell counts. Sequencing was performed with immunoSEQ multiplex PCR; in TCRdb, only in-frame clones are kept and a portion is missing. V and J calls and clone size are copied from that table; D and trimming were computed from the DNA. The sample comprises roughly 15,000 clones, around 89% of which are singletons, and less than 3.5% rests with the top ten. Trimming pared 5 bases from V and 0 bases from J, leaving 17 bases between. CDR1 is SGHTA, CDR2 FQGTGA, per germline. This CDR3 spans 18 amino acids.

The sequencing sample was made of peripheral blood. This TCR was recovered from a human donor in a cohort sampled during active COVID-19. V usage is TRBV7-3 and J usage is TRBJ2-6; a weak D match, TRBD2 (5 bases). CDR3 DNA sequence: TGTGCCAGCAGCCGAGGAGGCCCACCCAGCTCTGGGGCCAACGTCCTGACTTTC. Translating it yields CASSRGGPPSSGANVLTF.